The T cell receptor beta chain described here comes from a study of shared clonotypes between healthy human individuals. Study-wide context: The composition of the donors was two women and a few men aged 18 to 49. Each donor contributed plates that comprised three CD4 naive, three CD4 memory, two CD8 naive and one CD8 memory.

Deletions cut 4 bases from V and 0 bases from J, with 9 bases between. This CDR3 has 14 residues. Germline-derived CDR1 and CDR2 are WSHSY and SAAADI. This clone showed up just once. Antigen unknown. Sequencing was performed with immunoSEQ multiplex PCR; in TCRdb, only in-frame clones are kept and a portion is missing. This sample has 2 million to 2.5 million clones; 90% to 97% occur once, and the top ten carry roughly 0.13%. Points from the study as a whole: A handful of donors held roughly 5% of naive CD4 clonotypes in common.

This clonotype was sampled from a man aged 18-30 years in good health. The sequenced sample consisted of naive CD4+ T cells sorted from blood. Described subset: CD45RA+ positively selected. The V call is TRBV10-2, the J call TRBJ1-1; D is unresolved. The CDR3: CASSAGRLNTEAFF. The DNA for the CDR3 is TGCGCCAGCAGTGCTGGGCGTCTGAACACTGAAGCTTTCTTT.